This T cell receptor beta chain comes out of a study of cytomegalovirus exposure and HLA in healthy donors. Whole-study findings and limits: Fewer N-insertions (relative to the approximately 700-donor mean) were reportedly seen in an Asian-associated ancestry cluster in a later analysis.

60 Vbeta and 13 Jbeta primers were used in PCR. Measured with immunoSEQ multiplex PCR; TCRdb has only the in-frame clones, and not every one. This table has around 100,000 clones, approximately 85% appearing once. Germline V CDR1 and CDR2: SGHNT, YENEEA. The CDR3 is 14 amino acids. Trimming cost V 3 bases and J 8 bases; bases outside gene matches: 4. A note on this clone: Antigen: not known.

This chain uses TRBV11-3 with TRBJ2-3; 11 bases align to TRBD2. The receptor comes from a man younger than 40 in good health and CMV-seronegative. Sequences were obtained from PBMCs. CDR3 sequence reads: CASSFGTSGGTQYF. In DNA, the CDR3 is TGTGCCAGCAGCTTCGGGACTAGCGGCGGTACGCAGTATTTT.